This T cell receptor (beta chain) was captured by sequencing in a study of T cell responses to AZD1222 COVID-19 vaccine. Trimming removed 5 bases from V and 1 base from J, with 16 bases in between. Germline V gene data show CDR1 as LNHDA and CDR2 as SQIVND (reference sequence). This CDR3 is 16 amino acids long. A word on this clone: What it binds is not known.

Here immunoSEQ multiplex PCR was the method, and the copy in TCRdb shows in-frame clones only, minus some. Of 100,000 or so clones detected, about 86% appear once; the ten largest clones hold approximately 1.3%. Broader study findings: Targets within unmutated variant regions were reportedly found for nearly half of spike-specific TCRs. At study baseline, merely five or six AZD1222 recipients were seropositive. When two AZD1222 doses had been given, Spike-specific TCR breadth and depth rose.

The V call is TRBV19, the J call TRBJ2-3, with a possible D match to TRBD2 (7 bases). Source: peripheral blood, taken on day 0 of AZD1222 vaccination. The origin of this receptor is an adult in good health. The CDR3 DNA reads TGTGCCAGTAGTCCCCTAGCGGAGGGGGGCACAGATACGCAGTATTTT. Translated, it gives CASSPLAEGGTDTQYF.